This T cell receptor (beta chain) was retrieved from a study of long-term antiretroviral therapy in people with HIV. The study's findings and limits: At every time point, clones expanded before ART dominated the repertoire. Transplant-donor-level diversity was not reached after ART, though diversity increased.

Survey level was the resolution at which the v3.0 immunoSEQ assay ran. Profiled with immunoSEQ multiplex PCR; TCRdb holds only in-frame clones, not every one. The sample holds around 21,000 clones, 84% seen once. From germline, CDR1 is PRHDT and CDR2 FYEKMQ (reference sequence). The trim removed 5 bases at V and 3 bases at J, leaving 18 bases unmatched. This CDR3 comprises 18 residues. With regard to this clone: Its specificity is not known.

This sequence joins TRBV13 and TRBJ2-5; TRBD1 agrees at 7 bases. The sample here was unsorted PBMCs, taken 5.9 years after starting antiretroviral therapy. This TCR was sampled from a man aged 25-45 years with HIV. In nucleotides, the CDR3 is TGTGCCAGCAGCGTACGATCCCGGGACAGTGCAATAAAAGAGACCCAGTACTTC. As protein: CASSVRSRDSAIKETQYF. Filled out from reference TRBV13 and TRBJ2-5, the complete variable domain reads AAGVIQSPRHLIKEKRETATLKCYPIPRHDTVYWYQQGPGQDPQFLISFYEKMQSDKGSIPDRFSAQQFSDYHSELNMSSLELGDSALYFCASSVRSRDSAIKETQYFGPGTRLLVL.